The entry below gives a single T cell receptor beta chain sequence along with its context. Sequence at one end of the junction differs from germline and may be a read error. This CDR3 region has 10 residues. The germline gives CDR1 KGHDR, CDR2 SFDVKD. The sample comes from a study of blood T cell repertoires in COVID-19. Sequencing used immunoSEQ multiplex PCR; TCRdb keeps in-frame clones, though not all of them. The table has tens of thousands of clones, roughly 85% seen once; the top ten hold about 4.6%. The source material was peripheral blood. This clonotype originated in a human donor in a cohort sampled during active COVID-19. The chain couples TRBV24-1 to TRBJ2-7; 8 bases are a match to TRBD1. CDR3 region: CATSPDRDVF. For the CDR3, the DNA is TGTGCCACCAGCCCGGACAGGGATGTCTTC.